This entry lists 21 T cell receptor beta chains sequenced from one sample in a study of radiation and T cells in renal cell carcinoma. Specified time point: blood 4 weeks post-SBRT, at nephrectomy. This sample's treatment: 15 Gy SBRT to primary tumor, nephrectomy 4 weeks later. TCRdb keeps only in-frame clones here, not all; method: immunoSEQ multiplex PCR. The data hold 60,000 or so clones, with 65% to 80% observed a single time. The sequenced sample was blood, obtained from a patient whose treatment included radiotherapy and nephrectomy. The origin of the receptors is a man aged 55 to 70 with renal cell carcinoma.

CDR3 amino acids: CASSVGLAGGGTGELFF. CDR3 nucleotides: TGTGCCAGCAGCGTAGGCCTAGCGGGAGGTGGTACCGGGGAGCTGTTTTTT. The V gene is TRBV9, the J gene TRBJ2-2, with TRBD2 identical over 11 bases. The V segment lost 0 bases and the J segment 5 bases; nucleotides outside the gene matches: 6. This CDR3 spans 17 amino acids. Germline CDR1 is SGDLS and CDR2 is YYNGEE. Complete variable domain (other parts from reference TRBV9 and TRBJ2-2): DSGVTQTPKHLITATGQRVTLRCSPRSGDLSVYWYQQSLDQGLQFLIQYYNGEERAKGNILERFSAQQFPDLHSELNLSSLELGDSALYFCASSVGLAGGGTGELFFGEGSRLTVL.

The CDR3 loop is CASSLVDPYNEQFF. The CDR3 DNA reads as TGTGCCAGCAGCTTAGTTGATCCCTACAATGAGCAGTTCTTC. The rearrangement joins TRBV11-2 to TRBJ2-1; D unclear. V was pared by 1 base and J by 2 bases, with 6 bases between. Germline lookup yields CDR1 SGHAT and CDR2 FQNNGV. The CDR3 totals 14 residues.

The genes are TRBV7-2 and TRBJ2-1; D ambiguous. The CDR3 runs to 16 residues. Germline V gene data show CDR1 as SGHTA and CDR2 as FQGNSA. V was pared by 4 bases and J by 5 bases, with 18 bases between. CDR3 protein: CASSSRAPGIDNEQFF. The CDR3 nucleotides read TGTGCCAGCAGCTCTCGGGCCCCCGGTATAGACAATGAGCAGTTCTTC.

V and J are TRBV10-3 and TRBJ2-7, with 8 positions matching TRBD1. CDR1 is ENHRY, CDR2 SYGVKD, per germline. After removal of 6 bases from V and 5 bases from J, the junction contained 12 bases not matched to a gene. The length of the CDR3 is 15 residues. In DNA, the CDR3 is TGTGCCATCAGCTCAGGAGAGACAGGGGATCACGAGCAGTACTTC. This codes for CAISSGETGDHEQYF.

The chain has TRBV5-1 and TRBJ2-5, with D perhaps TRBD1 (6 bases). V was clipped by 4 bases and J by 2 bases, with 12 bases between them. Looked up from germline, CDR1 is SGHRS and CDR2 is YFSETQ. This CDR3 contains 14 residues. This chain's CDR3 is CASSLRGGQETQYF. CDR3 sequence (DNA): TGCGCCAGCAGCCTCAGGGGTGGGCAAGAGACCCAGTACTTC.

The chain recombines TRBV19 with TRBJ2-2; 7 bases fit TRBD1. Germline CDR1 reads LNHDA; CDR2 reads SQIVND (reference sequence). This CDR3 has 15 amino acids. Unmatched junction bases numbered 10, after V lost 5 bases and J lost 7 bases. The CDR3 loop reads CASSRNRGRDGELFF. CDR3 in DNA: TGTGCCAGTAGTCGAAACAGGGGACGAGACGGGGAGCTGTTTTTT.

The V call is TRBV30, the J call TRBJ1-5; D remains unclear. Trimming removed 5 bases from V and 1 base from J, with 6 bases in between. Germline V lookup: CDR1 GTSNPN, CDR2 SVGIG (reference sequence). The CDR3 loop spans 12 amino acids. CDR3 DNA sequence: TGTGCCTGGGATGAGAGCAATCAGCCCCAGCATTTT. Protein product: CAWDESNQPQHF. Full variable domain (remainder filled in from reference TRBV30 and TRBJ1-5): SQTIHQWPATLVQPVGSPLSLECTVEGTSNPNLYWYRQAAGRGLQLLFYSVGIGQISSEVPQNLSASRPQDRQFILSSKKLLLSDSGFYLCAWDESNQPQHFGDGTRLSIL.

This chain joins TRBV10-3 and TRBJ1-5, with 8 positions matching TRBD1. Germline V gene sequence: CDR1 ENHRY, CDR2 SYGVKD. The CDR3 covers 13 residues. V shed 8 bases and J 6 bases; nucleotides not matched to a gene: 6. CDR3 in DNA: TGTGCCATCCAAGGGACAGGAGGTCAGCCCCAGCATTTT. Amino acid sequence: CAIQGTGGQPQHF.

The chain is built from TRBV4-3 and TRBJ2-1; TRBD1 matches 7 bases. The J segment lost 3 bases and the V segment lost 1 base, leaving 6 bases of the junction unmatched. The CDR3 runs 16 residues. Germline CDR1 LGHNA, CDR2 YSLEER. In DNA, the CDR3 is TGCGCCAGCAGCCAAGCGCACAGGGGTATCTACAATGAGCAGTTCTTC. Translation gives CASSQAHRGIYNEQFF.

CDR3 in amino acids: CASSRDSSSYEQYF. The CDR3 nucleotides are TGTGCCAGCAGCAGGGACAGTTCCTCCTACGAGCAGTACTTC. This chain links TRBV7-9 with TRBJ2-7; TRBD1 matches 7 bases. The CDR3 runs 14 residues. The J segment lost 0 bases and the V segment lost 5 bases, leaving 4 bases of the junction unmatched. Germline loops: CDR1 SEHNR, CDR2 FQNEAQ (reference sequence).

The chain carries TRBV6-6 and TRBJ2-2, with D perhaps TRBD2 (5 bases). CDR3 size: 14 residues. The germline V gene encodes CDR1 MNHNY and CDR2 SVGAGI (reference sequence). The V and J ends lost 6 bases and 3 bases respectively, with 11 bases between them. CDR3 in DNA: TGTGCCAGCAGAGAGGGAGTGGACACCGGGGAGCTGTTTTTT. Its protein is CASREGVDTGELFF.

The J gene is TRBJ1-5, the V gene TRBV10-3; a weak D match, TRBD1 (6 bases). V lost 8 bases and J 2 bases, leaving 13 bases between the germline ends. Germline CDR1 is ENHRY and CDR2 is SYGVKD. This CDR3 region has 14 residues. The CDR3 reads CAIGTAGGNQPQHF. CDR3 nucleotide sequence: TGTGCCATCGGTACGGCAGGGGGCAATCAGCCCCAGCATTTT.

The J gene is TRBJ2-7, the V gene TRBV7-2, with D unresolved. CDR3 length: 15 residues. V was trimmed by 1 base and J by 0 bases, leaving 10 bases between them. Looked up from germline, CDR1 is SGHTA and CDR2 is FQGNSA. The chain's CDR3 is CASSLESTSSYEQYF. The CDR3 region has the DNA TGTGCCAGCAGCTTAGAAAGCACCAGCTCCTACGAGCAGTACTTC.

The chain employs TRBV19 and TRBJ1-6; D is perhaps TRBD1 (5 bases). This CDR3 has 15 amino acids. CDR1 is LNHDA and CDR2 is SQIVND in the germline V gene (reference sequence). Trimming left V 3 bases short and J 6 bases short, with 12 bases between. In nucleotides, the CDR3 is TGTGCCAGTAGTATCGGGAACCAGGGTAATTCACCCCTCCACTTT. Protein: CASSIGNQGNSPLHF. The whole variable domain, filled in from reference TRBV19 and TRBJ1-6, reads DGGITQSPKYLFRKEGQNVTLSCEQNLNHDAMYWYRQDPGQGLRLIYYSQIVNDFQKGDIAEGYSVSREKKESFPLTVTSAQKNPTAFYLCASSIGNQGNSPLHFGNGTRLTVT.

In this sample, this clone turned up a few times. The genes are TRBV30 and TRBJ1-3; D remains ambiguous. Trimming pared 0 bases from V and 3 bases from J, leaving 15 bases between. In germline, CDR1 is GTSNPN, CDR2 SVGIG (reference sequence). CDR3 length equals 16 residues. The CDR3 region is CAWSVVGASIGNTIYF. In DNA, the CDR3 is TGTGCCTGGAGTGTAGTAGGTGCCTCCATTGGAAACACCATATATTTT.

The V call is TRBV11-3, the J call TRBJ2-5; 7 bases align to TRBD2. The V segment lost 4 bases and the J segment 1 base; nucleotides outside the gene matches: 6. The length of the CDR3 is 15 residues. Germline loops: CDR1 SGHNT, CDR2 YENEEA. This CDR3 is CASSYSAGTQETQYF. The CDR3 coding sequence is TGTGCCAGCAGCTATTCAGCGGGGACCCAAGAGACCCAGTACTTC.

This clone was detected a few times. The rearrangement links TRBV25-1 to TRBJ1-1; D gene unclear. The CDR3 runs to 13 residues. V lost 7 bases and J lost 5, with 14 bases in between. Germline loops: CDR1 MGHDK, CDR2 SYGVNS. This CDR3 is CASTVAGSTEAFF. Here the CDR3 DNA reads TGTGCCAGCACTGTCGCGGGCTCGACTGAAGCTTTCTTT.

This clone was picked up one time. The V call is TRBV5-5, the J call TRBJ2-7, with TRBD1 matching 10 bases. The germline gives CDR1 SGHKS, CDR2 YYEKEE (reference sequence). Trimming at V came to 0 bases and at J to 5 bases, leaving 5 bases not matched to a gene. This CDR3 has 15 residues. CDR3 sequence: CASSLGGQGSHEQYF. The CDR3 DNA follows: TGTGCCAGCAGCTTGGGGGGACAGGGGTCCCACGAGCAGTACTTC.

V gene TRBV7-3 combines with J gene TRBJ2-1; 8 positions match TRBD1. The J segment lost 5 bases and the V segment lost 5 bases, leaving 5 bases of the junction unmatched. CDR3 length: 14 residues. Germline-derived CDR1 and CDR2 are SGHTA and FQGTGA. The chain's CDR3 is CASSAGGDDNEQFF. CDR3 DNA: TGTGCCAGCAGCGCAGGGGGCGATGACAATGAGCAGTTCTTC.

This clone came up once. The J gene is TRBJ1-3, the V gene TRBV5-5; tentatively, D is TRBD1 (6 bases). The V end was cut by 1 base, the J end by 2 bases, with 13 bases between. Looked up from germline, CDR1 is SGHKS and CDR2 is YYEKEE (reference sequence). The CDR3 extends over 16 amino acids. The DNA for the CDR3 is TGTGCCAGCAGCTTGAGGACAGATCTCCCTGGAAACACCATATATTTT. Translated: CASSLRTDLPGNTIYF. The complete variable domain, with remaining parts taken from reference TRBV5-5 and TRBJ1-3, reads DAGVTQSPTHLIKTRGQQVTLRCSPISGHKSVSWYQQVLGQGPQFIFQYYEKEERGRGNFPDRFSARQFPNYSSELNVNALLLGDSALYLCASSLRTDLPGNTIYFGEGSWLTVV.

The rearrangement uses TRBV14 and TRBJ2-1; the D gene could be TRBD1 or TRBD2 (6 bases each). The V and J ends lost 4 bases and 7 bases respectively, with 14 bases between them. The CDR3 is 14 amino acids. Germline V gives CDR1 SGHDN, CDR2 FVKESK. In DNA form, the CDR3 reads TGTGCCAGCAGCCCCCCGGGGGCGAGAAATGAGCAGTTCTTC. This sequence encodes CASSPPGARNEQFF.